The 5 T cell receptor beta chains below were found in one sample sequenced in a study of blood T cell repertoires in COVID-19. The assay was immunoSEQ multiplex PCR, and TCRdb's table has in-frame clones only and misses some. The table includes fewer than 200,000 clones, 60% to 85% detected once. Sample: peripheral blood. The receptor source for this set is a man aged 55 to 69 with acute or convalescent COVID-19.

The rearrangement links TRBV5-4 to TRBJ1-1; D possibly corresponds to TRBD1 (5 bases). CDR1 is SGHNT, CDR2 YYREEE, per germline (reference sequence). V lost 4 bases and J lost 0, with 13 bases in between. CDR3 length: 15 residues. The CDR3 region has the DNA TGTGCCAGCAGCGCTGGGACTTCCTTGAACACTGAAGCTTTCTTT. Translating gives CASSAGTSLNTEAFF.

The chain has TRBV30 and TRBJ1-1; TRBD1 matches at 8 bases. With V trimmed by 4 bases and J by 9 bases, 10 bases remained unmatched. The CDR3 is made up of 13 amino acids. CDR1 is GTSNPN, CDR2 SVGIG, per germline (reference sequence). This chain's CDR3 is CAWNGQGATKAFF. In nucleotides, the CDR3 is TGTGCCTGGAATGGCCAGGGGGCAACTAAAGCTTTCTTT.

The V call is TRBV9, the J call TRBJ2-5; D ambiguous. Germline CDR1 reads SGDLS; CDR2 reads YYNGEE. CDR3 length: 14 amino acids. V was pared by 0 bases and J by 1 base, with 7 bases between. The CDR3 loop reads CASSVAVAQETQYF. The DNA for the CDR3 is TGTGCCAGCAGCGTAGCTGTGGCCCAAGAGACCCAGTACTTC.

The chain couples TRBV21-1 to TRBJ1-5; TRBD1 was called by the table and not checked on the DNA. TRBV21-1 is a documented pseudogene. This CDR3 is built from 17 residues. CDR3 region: CASNAMTGGDSNQPQHF. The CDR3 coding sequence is TGTGCCAGCAACGCCATGACAGGGGGAGATAGCAATCAGCCCCAGCATTTT.

This chain's CDR3 is CACLQGARGTGELFF. In DNA, the CDR3 is TGTGCCTGTTTACAGGGGGCGCGGGGCACCGGGGAGCTGTTTTTT. The chain couples TRBV30 to TRBJ2-2; 9 bases are shared with TRBD1. Trimming took 6 bases from V and 4 from J; bases not matched to a gene: 9. Germline CDR1 GTSNPN, CDR2 SVGIG (reference sequence). CDR3 size: 15 residues.